This T cell receptor (beta chain) was identified during a study of T cell repertoires in cytomegalovirus infection. Study background: From public TCR beta signatures came an indication of both CMV infection and matching HLA type.

V lost 3 bases and J lost 2, with 16 bases in between. CDR1 is MNHEY and CDR2 is SMNVEV in the germline V gene (reference sequence). This CDR3 has 16 residues. TCRdb fed the reads into MiXCR, producing one record per CDR3 protein. In the table there are about 700,000 distinct CDR3 sequences, about 30% of which are singletons. Comment on this clonotype: Its antigen is unknown.

The sequence derives from a human donor in good health (CMV status not recorded). Some clones in this sample may be carry-over from other donors' samples. The rearrangement links TRBV27 to TRBJ1-2; D may be TRBD1 (5 bases). Sequencing was performed on cultured PBMCs, taken from culture after CMV antigen stimulation. The CDR3 region has the DNA TGTGCCAGCAGTTTTTCGAGGTTTGACAGAAACTATGGCTACACCTTC. Translating it yields CASSFSRFDRNYGYTF.